The source of this TCR beta chain is a study of T cell responses to AZD1222 COVID-19 vaccine. Whole-study findings and limits: There were mostly white British donors and more females than males, and clonal diversity was possibly underestimated. Dominant at 160-218 and 743-854, vaccine-associated CD4 TCRs also spanned spike. Without day 14 samples, only post-peak T cell repertoires were studied.

Looked up from germline, CDR1 is KGHSH and CDR2 is LQKENI. Deletions cut 0 bases from V and 0 bases from J, with 9 bases between. CDR3 length: 16 amino acids. With respect to this clone: Its matching antigen is unknown.

The table came from immunoSEQ multiplex PCR; TCRdb's copy has only in-frame clones and leaves some out. This sample yields about 150,000 clones, of which 90% are seen a single time; 1.8% belongs to the top ten. The chain carries TRBV18 and TRBJ1-3; D not certain. Sequences were derived from peripheral blood, sampled on day 0 of AZD1222 vaccination. This sequence was found in an adult in good health. CDR3 sequence: CASSPPRAPSGNTIYF. CDR3 nucleotide sequence: TGTGCCAGCTCACCACCAAGGGCCCCCTCTGGAAACACCATATATTTT. Full variable domain (outside the CDR3, taken from reference TRBV18 and TRBJ1-3): NAGVMQNPRHLVRRRGQEARLRCSPMKGHSHVYWYRQLPEEGLKFMVYLQKENIIDESGMPKERFSAEFPKEGPSILRIQQVVRGDSAAYFCASSPPRAPSGNTIYFGEGSWLTVV.